Below, one T cell receptor (beta chain) is given with its context. Its matching antigen is unknown. Germline loops: CDR1 LNHDA, CDR2 SQIVND (reference sequence). V was pared by 3 bases and J by 4 bases, with 15 bases between. The CDR3 extends over 15 amino acids. The data belong to a study of shared clonotypes between healthy human individuals. Study-wide results and caveats: The diversity represented, both genetic and in exposure history, was limited by few donors. When compared with the clonotypes that were shared by all four sorted-subset donors, the non-shared clonotypes turned out to have lower generation probabilities.

Only CD45RO-negative cells positively selected for CCR7 counted as naive CD8 cells, so terminally differentiated effector memory CD45RA+ cells were excluded. Each cell subset's genomic DNA was divided evenly among several immunoSEQ plates. Clones were read by immunoSEQ multiplex PCR, and TCRdb kept only the in-frame ones, dropping some. The sample yields around 2.1 million clones, about 93% seen once. The chain is built from TRBV19 and TRBJ1-2; D remains unclear. This clonotype was sampled from a man aged 18 to 29 in good health. Some clones in this sample may be carry-over from other donors' samples. Sample: naive CD8+ T cells from PBMCs. CDR3: CASSIDIARIYGYTF. DNA of the CDR3: TGTGCCAGTAGTATTGACATTGCTAGGATCTATGGCTACACCTTC. The variable domain in full, with the rest retrieved from reference TRBV19 and TRBJ1-2, is DGGITQSPKYLFRKEGQNVTLSCEQNLNHDAMYWYRQDPGQGLRLIYYSQIVNDFQKGDIAEGYSVSREKKESFPLTVTSAQKNPTAFYLCASSIDIARIYGYTFGSGTRLTVV.